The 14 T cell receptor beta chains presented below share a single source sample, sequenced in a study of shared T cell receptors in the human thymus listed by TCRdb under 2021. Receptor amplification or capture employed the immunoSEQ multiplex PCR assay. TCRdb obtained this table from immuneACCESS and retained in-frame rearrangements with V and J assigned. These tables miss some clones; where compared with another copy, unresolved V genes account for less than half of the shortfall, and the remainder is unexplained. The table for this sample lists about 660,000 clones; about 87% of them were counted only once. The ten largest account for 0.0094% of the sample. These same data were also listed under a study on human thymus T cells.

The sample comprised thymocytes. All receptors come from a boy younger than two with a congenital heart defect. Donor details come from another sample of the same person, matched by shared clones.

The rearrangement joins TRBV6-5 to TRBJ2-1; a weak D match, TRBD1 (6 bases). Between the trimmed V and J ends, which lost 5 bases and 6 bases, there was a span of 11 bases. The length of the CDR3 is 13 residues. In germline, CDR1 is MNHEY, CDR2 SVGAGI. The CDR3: CASSLGARNEQFF. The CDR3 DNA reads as TGTGCCAGCAGTCTGGGGGCTCGCAATGAGCAGTTCTTC.

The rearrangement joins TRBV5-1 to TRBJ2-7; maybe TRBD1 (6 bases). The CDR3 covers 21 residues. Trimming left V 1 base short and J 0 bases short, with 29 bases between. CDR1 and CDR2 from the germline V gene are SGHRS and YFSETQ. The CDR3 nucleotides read TGCGCCAGCAGCTTGAGCACAGGGATTCACCTACACCCCCTTCGCTCCTACGAGCAGTACTTC. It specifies CASSLSTGIHLHPLRSYEQYF.

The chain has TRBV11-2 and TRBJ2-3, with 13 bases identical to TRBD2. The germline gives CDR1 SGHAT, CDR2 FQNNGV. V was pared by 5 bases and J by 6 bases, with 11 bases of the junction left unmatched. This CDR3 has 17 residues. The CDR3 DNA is TGTGCCAGCAGCCCCGGGACTAGCGGGGCGGAGAAGGATACGCAGTATTTT. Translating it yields CASSPGTSGAEKDTQYF.

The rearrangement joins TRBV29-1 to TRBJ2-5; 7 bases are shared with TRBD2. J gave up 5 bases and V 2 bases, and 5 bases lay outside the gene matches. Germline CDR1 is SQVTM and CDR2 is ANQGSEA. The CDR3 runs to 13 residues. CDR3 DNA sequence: TGCAGCGTTGAAAAGACTAGCATCGAGACCCAGTACTTC. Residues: CSVEKTSIETQYF.

This chain's CDR3 is CASSPNRGTNGYTF. DNA of the CDR3: TGCGCCAGCAGCCCGAACAGGGGGACTAATGGCTACACCTTC. The rearrangement uses TRBV4-1 and TRBJ1-2, with 8 bases identical to TRBD1. The ends lost 4 bases at V and 6 bases at J; junction bases unmatched: 7. The germline gives CDR1 MGHRA, CDR2 YSYEKL. This CDR3 has 14 residues.

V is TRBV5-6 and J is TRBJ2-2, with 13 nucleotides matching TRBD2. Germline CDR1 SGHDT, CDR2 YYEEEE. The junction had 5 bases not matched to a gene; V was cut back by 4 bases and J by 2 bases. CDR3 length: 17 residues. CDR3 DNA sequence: TGTGCCAGCAGCCTAGGGACTAGCGGGGACAACACCGGGGAGCTGTTTTTT. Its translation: CASSLGTSGDNTGELFF.

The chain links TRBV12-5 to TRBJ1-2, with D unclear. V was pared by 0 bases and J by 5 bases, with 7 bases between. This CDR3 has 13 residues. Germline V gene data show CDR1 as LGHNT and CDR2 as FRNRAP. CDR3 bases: TGTGCTAGTGGTTTGGTCGACAAGTATGGCTACACCTTC. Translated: CASGLVDKYGYTF.

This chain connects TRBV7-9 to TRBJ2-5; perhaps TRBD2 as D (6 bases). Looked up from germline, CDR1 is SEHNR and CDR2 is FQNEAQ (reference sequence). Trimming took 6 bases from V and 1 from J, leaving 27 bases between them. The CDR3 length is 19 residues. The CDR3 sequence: CASSSLASRGSLLQETQYF. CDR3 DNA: TGTGCCAGCAGTTCTCTAGCGTCCCGAGGGTCATTACTCCAAGAGACCCAGTACTTC.

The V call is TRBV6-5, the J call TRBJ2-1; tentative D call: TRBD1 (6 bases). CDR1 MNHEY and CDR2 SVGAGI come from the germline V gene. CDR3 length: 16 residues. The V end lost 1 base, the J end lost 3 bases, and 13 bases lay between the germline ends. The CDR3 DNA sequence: TGTGCCAGCAGTTACTTTTCCAGAGGGGGCTACAATGAGCAGTTCTTC. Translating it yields CASSYFSRGGYNEQFF.

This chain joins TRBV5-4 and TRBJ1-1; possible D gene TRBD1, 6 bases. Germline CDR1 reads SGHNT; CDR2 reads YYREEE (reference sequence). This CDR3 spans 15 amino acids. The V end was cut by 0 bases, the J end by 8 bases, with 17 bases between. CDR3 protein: CASSLGGPGLGEAFF. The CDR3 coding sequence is TGTGCCAGCAGCTTGGGGGGGCCCGGTCTGGGGGAAGCTTTCTTT.

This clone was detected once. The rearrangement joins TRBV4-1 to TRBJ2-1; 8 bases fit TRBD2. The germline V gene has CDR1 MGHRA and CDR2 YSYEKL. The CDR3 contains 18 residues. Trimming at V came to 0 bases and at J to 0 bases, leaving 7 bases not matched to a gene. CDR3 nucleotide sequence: TGCGCCAGCAGCCAAGATAGCGGGGTCCCGAGCTCCTACAATGAGCAGTTCTTC. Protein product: CASSQDSGVPSSYNEQFF.

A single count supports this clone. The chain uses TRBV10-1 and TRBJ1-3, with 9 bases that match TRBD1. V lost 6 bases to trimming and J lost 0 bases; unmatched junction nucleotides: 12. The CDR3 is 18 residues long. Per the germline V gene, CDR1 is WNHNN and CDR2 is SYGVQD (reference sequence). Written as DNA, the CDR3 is TGCGCCAGCAGGAATTGGGACAGGGCTTGGAGCTCTGGAAACACCATATATTTT. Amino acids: CASRNWDRAWSSGNTIYF.

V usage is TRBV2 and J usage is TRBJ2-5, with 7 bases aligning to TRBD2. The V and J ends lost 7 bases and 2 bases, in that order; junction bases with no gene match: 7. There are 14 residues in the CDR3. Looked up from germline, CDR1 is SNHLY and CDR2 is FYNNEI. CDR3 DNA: TGTGCCAGCACGGGGGGAAAGCCTCAAGAGACCCAGTACTTC. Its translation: CASTGGKPQETQYF.

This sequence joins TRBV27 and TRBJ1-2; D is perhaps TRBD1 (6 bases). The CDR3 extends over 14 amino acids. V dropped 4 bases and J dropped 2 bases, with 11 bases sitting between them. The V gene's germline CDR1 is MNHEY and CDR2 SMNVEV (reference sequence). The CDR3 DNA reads TGTGCCAGCAGTTACAGGGCGACAAACTATGGCTACACCTTC. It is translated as CASSYRATNYGYTF.